This paragraph reports one T cell receptor (beta chain). This sample was included in a study of blood T cell repertoires in COVID-19. Across the whole study: Sites across the United States, Italy and Spain contributed samples from acute and convalescent COVID-19. Sources were T cells, B-cell-depleted T cells, or PBMCs; the material itself was cDNA or gDNA.

The CDR3 is made up of 11 amino acids. Germline-derived CDR1 and CDR2 are SQVTM and ANQGSEA. V lost 6 bases, J lost 5 bases, and 11 bases lay in between. In the authors' workflow: Cell counts per sample came from amplifying reference gene primers. The method was immunoSEQ multiplex PCR; TCRdb's version includes in-frame clones alone and lacks a portion of them. That table supplies the V and J calls and clone size; D and trimming were determined from the DNA. The data show about 210,000 clones, 65% to 85% seen once. The receptor was isolated from a man between 50 and 59 years old with active or convalescent COVID-19. The chain carries TRBV29-1 and TRBJ2-7; D ambiguous. Source material: peripheral blood. The CDR3 loop reads CSVVYEHEQYF. CDR3 bases: TGCAGCGTCGTATACGAGCACGAGCAGTACTTC.